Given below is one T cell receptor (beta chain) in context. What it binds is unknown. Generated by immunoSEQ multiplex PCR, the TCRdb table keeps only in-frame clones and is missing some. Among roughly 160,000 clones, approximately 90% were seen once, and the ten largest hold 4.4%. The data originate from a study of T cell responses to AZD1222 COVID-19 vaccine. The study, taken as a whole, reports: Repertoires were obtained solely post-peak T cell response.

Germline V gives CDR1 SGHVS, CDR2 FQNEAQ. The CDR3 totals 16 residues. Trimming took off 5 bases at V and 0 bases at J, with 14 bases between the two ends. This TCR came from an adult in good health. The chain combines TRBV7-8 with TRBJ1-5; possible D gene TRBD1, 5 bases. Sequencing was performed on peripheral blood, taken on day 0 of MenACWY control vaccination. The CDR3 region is CASSPPRDVSNQPQHF. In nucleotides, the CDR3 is TGTGCCAGCAGCCCACCCCGGGACGTTAGCAATCAGCCCCAGCATTTT.